A selection of T cell receptor beta chains follows, all from one sample in a study of metastatic and nonmetastatic thyroid tumors. TCRdb re-called the PCR reads via MiXCR. The data show approximately 20,000 clones, 9% to 15% seen once. Source material: blood. The receptors originated from a male donor with papillary thyroid cancer or a benign thyroid nodule (not recorded which). Some clones in this sample may be carry-over from other donors' samples. Both conserved end residues are part of each CDR3. D genes are given only for firm matches. Only part of the rows carry a size: once, few, many, or a class if the clone is expanded.

abundance: -
len: 13
j_gene: TRBJ1-5
d_gene: -
v_gene: TRBV6-5
CDR3nt: TGTGCCAGCAGTTACTCTTATGGCCAGCCCCAGCATTTT
CDR3aa: CASSYSYGQPQHF

abundance: many
len: 15
j_gene: TRBJ2-6
d_gene: -
v_gene: TRBV7-2
CDR3nt: TGTGCCAGCAGCCCGAGCGCGGTTGGGGCCAACGTCCTGACTTTC
CDR3aa: CASSPSAVGANVLTF

abundance: few
len: 17
j_gene: TRBJ2-2
d_gene: TRBD1
v_gene: TRBV15
CDR3nt: TGTGCCACCAGCAGACTCGGACAGGGGGCTGGTTCCGGGGAGCTGTTTTTT
CDR3aa: CATSRLGQGAGSGELFF

abundance: many
len: 13
j_gene: TRBJ1-6
d_gene: -
v_gene: TRBV19
CDR3nt: TGTGCCTCCGGGAGCTCCTATAATTCACCCCTCCACTTT
CDR3aa: CASGSSYNSPLHF

abundance: many
len: 16
j_gene: TRBJ2-7
d_gene: TRBD1
v_gene: TRBV5-5
CDR3nt: TGTGCCAGCAGCTTGGGGCCACAGGGGGCTGGGTATGGGCAGTACTTC
CDR3aa: CASSLGPQGAGYGQYF

abundance: many
len: 14
j_gene: TRBJ2-7
d_gene: TRBD2
v_gene: TRBV4-1
CDR3nt: TGCGCCAGCAAGGAGCGGGAGGCATTCTACGAGCAGTACTTC
CDR3aa: CASKEREAFYEQYF

abundance: medium-sized
len: 16
j_gene: TRBJ2-6
d_gene: TRBD2
v_gene: TRBV6-1
CDR3nt: TGTGCCAGCAGTGGGACTAGCGGGAGTGGGGCCAACGTCCTGACTTTC
CDR3aa: CASSGTSGSGANVLTF

abundance: medium-sized
len: 14
j_gene: TRBJ2-3
d_gene: -
v_gene: TRBV28
CDR3nt: TGTGCCAGCAGTTTATCAGGGGTTACAGATACGCAGTATTTT
CDR3aa: CASSLSGVTDTQYF

abundance: -
len: 14
j_gene: TRBJ2-2
d_gene: -
v_gene: TRBV9
CDR3nt: TGTGCCAGCAGCATCCATGTGTACACCGGGGAGCTGTTTTTT
CDR3aa: CASSIHVYTGELFF

abundance: -
len: 17
j_gene: TRBJ2-1
d_gene: TRBD1
v_gene: TRBV9
CDR3nt: TGTGCCAGCAGCAGTTCCCCAGACAGGGGCTCCTACAATGAGCAGTTCTTC
CDR3aa: CASSSSPDRGSYNEQFF

abundance: many
len: 17
j_gene: TRBJ2-5
d_gene: TRBD1
v_gene: TRBV3-1
CDR3nt: TGTGCCAGCAGCCAAGATATTTGGGGACAGGGGCCTGAGACCCAGTACTTC
CDR3aa: CASSQDIWGQGPETQYF

abundance: many
len: 17
j_gene: TRBJ2-2
d_gene: -
v_gene: TRBV30
CDR3nt: TGTGCCTGGAGTGGGGGACAAAGGGTATTTGCGGCCGGGGAGCTGTTTTTT
CDR3aa: CAWSGGQRVFAAGELFF

abundance: many
len: 16
j_gene: TRBJ2-2
d_gene: -
v_gene: TRBV5-5
CDR3nt: TGTGCCAGCAGCCTGAAGGGGGTGGGAAGCACCGGGGAGCTGTTTTTT
CDR3aa: CASSLKGVGSTGELFF

abundance: -
len: 16
j_gene: TRBJ2-3
d_gene: -
v_gene: TRBV11-1
CDR3nt: TGTGCCAGCAGCTCCTTCGGAGGACCCCGATCTGATACGCAGTATTTT
CDR3aa: CASSSFGGPRSDTQYF

abundance: few
len: 14
j_gene: TRBJ2-7
d_gene: -
v_gene: TRBV6-1
CDR3nt: TGTGCCAGCAGTGAAGCCCCCCTCTTCTACGAGCAGTACTTC
CDR3aa: CASSEAPLFYEQYF

abundance: many
len: 14
j_gene: TRBJ1-6
d_gene: -
v_gene: TRBV5-6
CDR3nt: TGTGCCAGCAGATTCCGGGCTCGGAATTCACCCCTCCACTTT
CDR3aa: CASRFRARNSPLHF

abundance: many
len: 15
j_gene: TRBJ2-7
d_gene: TRBD1
v_gene: TRBV29-1
CDR3nt: TGCAGCGTTCGCTTAGGGGACAGGGGCTCCTACGAGCAGTACTTC
CDR3aa: CSVRLGDRGSYEQYF